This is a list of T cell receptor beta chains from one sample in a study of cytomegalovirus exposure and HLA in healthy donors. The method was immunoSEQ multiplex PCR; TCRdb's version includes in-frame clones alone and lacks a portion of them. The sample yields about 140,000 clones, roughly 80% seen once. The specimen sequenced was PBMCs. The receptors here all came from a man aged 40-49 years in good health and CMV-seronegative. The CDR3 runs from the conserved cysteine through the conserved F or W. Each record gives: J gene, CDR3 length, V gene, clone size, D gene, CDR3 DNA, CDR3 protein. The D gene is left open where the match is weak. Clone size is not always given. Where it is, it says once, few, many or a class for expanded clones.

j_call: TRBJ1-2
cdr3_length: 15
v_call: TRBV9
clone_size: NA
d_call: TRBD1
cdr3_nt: TGTGCCAGCAGCGTAGATGGCAGGGGGTCAGGTGGCTACACCTTC
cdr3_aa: CASSVDGRGSGGYTF

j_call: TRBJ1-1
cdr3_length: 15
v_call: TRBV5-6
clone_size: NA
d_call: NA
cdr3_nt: TGTGCCAGCAGCTTCTGGACAGCACTTAACACTGAAGCTTTCTTT
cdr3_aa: CASSFWTALNTEAFF

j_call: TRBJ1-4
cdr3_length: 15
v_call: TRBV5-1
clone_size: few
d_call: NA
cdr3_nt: TGCGCCAGCAGCCAAGGGGGTATCACTAATGAAAAACTGTTTTTT
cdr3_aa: CASSQGGITNEKLFF

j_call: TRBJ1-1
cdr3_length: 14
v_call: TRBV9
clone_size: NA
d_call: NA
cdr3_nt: TGTGCCAGCAGCGTATCCTCTTCGAACACTGAAGCTTTCTTT
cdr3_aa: CASSVSSSNTEAFF

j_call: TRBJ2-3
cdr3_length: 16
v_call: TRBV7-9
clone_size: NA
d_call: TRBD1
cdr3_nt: TGTGCCAGCAGCTTAGGAGGGGACAGGGGGCCCTATACGCAGTATTTT
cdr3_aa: CASSLGGDRGPYTQYF

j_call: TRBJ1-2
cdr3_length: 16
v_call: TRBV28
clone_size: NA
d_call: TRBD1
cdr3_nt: TGTGCCAGCAGTCACAACCGACAGGGTCGGGACTATGGCTACACCTTC
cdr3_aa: CASSHNRQGRDYGYTF

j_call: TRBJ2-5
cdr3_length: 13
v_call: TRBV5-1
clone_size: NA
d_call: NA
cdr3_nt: TGCGCCAGCAGCTTGGGCAGGCAAGAGACCCAGTACTTC
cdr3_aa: CASSLGRQETQYF

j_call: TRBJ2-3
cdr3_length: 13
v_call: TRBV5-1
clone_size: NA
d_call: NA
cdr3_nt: TGCGCCAGCAGCCCGGAGGTAACAGATACGCAGTATTTT
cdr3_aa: CASSPEVTDTQYF

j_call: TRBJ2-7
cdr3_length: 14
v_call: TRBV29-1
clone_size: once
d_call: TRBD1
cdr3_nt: TGCAGCGTTGTGCGGGACAGGGGTACCTACGAGCAGTACTTC
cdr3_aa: CSVVRDRGTYEQYF

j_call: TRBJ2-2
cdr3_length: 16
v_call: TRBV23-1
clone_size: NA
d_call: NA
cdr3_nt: TGCGCCAGCACTCGACGGACAGAAGCGAACACCGGGGAGCTGTTTTTT
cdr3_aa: CASTRRTEANTGELFF

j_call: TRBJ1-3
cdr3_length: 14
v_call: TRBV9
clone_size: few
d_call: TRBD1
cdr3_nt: TGTGCCAGCAGCGGGACAGGGGCTGGAAACACCATATATTTT
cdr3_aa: CASSGTGAGNTIYF

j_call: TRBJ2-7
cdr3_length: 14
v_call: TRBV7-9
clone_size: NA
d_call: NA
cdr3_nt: TGTGCCAGCAGCCCCGACAGCGGGTTCAACGAGCAGTACTTC
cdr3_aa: CASSPDSGFNEQYF

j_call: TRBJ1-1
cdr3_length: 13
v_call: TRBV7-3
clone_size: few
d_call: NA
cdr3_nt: TGTGCCAGCAGCTTAACGGGCAGGTCTGAAGCTTTCTTT
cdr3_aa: CASSLTGRSEAFF

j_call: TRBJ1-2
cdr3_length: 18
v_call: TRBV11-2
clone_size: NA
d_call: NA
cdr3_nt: TGTGCCAGCAGCTTAGGCGACGGATCTTGGAGGGCTAACTATGGCTACACCTTC
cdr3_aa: CASSLGDGSWRANYGYTF

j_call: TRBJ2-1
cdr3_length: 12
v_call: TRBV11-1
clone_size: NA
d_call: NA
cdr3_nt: TGTGCCATCCGCAGGGGCTACAATGAGCAGTTCTTC
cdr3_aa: CAIRRGYNEQFF

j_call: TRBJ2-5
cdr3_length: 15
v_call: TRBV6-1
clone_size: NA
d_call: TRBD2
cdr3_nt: TGTGCCAGCAGTGAACTAGCGGGGGGCCAAGAGACCCAGTACTTC
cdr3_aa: CASSELAGGQETQYF

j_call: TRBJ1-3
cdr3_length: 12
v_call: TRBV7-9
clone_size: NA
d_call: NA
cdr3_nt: TGTGCCAGCAGCCCATCTGGAAACACCATATATTTT
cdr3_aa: CASSPSGNTIYF

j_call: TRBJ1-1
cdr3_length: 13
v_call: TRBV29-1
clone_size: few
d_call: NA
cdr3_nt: TGCAGCGTTGTTGGGCCTATGAACACTGAAGCTTTCTTT
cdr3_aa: CSVVGPMNTEAFF

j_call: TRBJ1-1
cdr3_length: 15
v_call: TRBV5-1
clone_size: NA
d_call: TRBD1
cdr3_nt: TGCGCCAGCAGTACCATGGGACAGGGGAACACTGAAGCTTTCTTT
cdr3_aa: CASSTMGQGNTEAFF

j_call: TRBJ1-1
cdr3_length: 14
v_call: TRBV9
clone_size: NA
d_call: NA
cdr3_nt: TGTGCCAGCAGCCCCGCCCCGTTGGCCACTGAAGCTTTCTTT
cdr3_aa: CASSPAPLATEAFF

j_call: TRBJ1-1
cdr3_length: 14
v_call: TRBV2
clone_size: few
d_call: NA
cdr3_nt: TGTGCCAGCAGTCCCGGCCGGGGGACCACTGAAGCTTTCTTT
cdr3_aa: CASSPGRGTTEAFF

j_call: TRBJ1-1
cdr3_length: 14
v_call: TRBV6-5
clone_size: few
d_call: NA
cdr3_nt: TGTGCCAGCAGTCCGCTCATGGGGGGAACTGAAGCTTTCTTT
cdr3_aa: CASSPLMGGTEAFF

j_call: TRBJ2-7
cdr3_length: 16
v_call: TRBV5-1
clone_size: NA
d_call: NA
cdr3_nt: TGCGCCAGCAGGGTTCCCGTAGTTTCATCCTCCTACGAGCAGTACTTC
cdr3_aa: CASRVPVVSSSYEQYF

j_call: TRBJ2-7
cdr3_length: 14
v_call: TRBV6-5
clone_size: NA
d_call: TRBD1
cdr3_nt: TGTGCCAGCAGATCGGCCGGACAGGTATACGAGCAGTACTTC
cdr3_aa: CASRSAGQVYEQYF

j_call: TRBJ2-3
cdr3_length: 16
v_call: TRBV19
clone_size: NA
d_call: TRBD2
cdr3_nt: TGTGCCAGTAGCATCTCTAGCGGGGTGGGCACAGATACGCAGTATTTT
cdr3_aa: CASSISSGVGTDTQYF

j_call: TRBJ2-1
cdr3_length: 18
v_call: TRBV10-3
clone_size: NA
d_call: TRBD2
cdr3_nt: TGTGCCATCAGTGGTGGACTAGCGGGGGCCAACTCCTACAATGAGCAGTTCTTC
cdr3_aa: CAISGGLAGANSYNEQFF

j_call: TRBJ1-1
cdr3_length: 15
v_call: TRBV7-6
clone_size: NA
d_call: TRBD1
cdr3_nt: TGTGCCAGCAGCTTAAATCAGGGGGCGAACACTGAAGCTTTCTTT
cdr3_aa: CASSLNQGANTEAFF

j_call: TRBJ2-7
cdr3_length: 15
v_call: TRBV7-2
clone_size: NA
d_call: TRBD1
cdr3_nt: TGTGCCAGCAGCTTAAGGACAGGGGGCTTATACGAGCAGTACTTC
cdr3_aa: CASSLRTGGLYEQYF

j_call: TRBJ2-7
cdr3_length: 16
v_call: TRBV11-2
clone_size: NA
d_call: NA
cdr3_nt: TGTGCCAGCAGCTCTGTCAGGGTCAGCGACCCCTACGAGCAGTACTTC
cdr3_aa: CASSSVRVSDPYEQYF

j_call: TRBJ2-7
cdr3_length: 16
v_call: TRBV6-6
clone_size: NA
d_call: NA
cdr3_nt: TGTGCCAGCAGCGACACGAGATCAGTTGGTACCTACGAGCAGTACTTC
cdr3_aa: CASSDTRSVGTYEQYF

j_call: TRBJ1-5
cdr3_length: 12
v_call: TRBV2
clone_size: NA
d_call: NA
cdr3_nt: TGTGCCAGCACCCAAGGAGGTCAGCCCCAGCATTTT
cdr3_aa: CASTQGGQPQHF

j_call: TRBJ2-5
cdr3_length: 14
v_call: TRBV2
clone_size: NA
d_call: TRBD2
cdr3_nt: TGTGCCAGCAGTGCTGGGACTAGGGGGGAGACCCAGTACTTC
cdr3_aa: CASSAGTRGETQYF

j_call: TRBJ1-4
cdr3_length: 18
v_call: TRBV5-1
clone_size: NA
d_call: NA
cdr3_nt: TGCGCCAGCACCGACCGGTTCGGGGTTTTAGCAACTAATGAAAAACTGTTTTTT
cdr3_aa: CASTDRFGVLATNEKLFF

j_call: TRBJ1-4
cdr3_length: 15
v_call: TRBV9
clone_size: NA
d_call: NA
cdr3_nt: TGTGCCAGCAGCGTAGGGACAGACTTTAATGAAAAACTGTTTTTT
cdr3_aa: CASSVGTDFNEKLFF

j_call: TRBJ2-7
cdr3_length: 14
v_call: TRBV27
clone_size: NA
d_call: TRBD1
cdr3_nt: TGTGCCAGCAGTTCGGGGACAGCCTCCTACGAGCAGTACTTC
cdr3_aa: CASSSGTASYEQYF

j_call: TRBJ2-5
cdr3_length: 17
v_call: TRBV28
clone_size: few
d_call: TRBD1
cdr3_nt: TGTGCCAGCAGTCCCCTTACGACAGGGGGCGACGGAGAGACCCAGTACTTC
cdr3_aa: CASSPLTTGGDGETQYF

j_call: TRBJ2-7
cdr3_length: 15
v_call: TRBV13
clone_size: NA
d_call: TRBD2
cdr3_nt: TGTGCCAGCAGCCCGGGGACTAGGAGCTCCTACGAGCAGTACTTC
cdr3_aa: CASSPGTRSSYEQYF